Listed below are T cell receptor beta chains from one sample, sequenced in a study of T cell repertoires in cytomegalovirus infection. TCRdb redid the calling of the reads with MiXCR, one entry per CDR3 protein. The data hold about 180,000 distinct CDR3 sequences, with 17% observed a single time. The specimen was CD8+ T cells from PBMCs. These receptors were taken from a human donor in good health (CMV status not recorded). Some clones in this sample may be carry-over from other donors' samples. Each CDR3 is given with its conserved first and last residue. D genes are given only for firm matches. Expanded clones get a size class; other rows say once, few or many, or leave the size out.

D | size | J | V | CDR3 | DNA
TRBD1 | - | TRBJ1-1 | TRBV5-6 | CASSSTPTGMTEAFF | TGTGCCAGCAGCTCGACACCGACAGGGATGACTGAAGCTTTCTTT
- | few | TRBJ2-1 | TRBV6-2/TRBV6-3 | CASSPGPFDEQFF | TGTGCCAGCAGTCCCGGGCCCTTCGATGAGCAGTTCTTC
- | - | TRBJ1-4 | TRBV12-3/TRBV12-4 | CASTLGRKLFF | TGTGCCAGCACCTTGGGAAGAAAACTGTTTTTT
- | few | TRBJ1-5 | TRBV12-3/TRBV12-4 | CASSFGTYSNQPQHF | TGTGCCAGCAGTTTTGGGACTTATAGCAATCAGCCCCAGCATTTT
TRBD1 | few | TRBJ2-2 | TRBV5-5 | CASSSGQGPHTGELFF | TGTGCCAGCAGCTCCGGACAGGGGCCCCACACCGGGGAGCTGTTTTTT
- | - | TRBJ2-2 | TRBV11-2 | CASSFGAARTGELFF | TGTGCCAGCAGCTTTGGGGCCGCGAGGACCGGGGAGCTGTTTTTT
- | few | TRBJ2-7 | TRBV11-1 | CASSRLQDYKAVQYF | TGTGCCAGCAGCCGCCTCCAGGACTACAAGGCCGTGCAGTACTTC
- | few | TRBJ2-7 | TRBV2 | CASSEYRIYEQYF | TGTGCCAGCAGTGAATACAGAATCTACGAGCAGTACTTC
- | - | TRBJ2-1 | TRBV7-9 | CASSPLSGASIYEQFF | TGTGCCAGCAGCCCACTGTCGGGGGCCTCGATCTATGAGCAGTTCTTC
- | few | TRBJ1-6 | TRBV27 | CASSFMGQANSPLHF | TGTGCCAGCAGTTTTATGGGGCAGGCAAATTCACCCCTCCACTTT
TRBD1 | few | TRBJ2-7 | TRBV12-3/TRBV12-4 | CASRTGQAGYEQYF | TGTGCCAGCAGGACTGGACAGGCTGGCTACGAGCAGTACTTC
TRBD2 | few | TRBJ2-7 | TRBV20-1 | CSLRQSGGSKVKPYEQYF | TGCAGCCTTCGACAAAGCGGGGGGTCTAAGGTGAAGCCCTACGAGCAGTACTTC
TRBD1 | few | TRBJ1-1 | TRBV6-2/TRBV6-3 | CASSPYRGTGTEAFF | TGTGCCAGCAGTCCTTACAGGGGAACCGGCACTGAAGCTTTCTTT
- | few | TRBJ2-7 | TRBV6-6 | CASRAGSPYEQYF | TGTGCCAGCAGGGCAGGGTCCCCCTACGAGCAGTACTTC
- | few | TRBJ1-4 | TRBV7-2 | CASSLVWGTNEKLFF | TGTGCCAGCAGCTTAGTTTGGGGTACTAATGAAAAACTGTTTTTT
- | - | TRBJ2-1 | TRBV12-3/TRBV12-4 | CASSPPGAPYNEQFF | TGTGCCAGCAGTCCCCCCGGGGCCCCCTACAATGAGCAGTTCTTC
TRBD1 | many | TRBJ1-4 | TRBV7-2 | CASSPDRVGEKLFF | TGTGCCAGCAGTCCGGACAGGGTTGGTGAAAAACTGTTTTTT
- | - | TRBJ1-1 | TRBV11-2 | CASSRPSNTEAFF | TGTGCCAGCAGCCGACCATCGAACACTGAAGCTTTCTTT
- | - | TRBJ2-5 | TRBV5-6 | CASSDGLGGTQYF | TGTGCCAGCAGCGATGGACTGGGGGGGACCCAGTACTTC
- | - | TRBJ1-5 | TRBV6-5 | CASSYRSAGQPQHF | TGTGCCAGCAGTTACAGATCCGCTGGTCAGCCCCAGCATTTT
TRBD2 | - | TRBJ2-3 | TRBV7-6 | CASSISLAGFTDTQYF | TGTGCCAGCAGCATTTCATTAGCGGGGTTCACAGATACGCAGTATTTT
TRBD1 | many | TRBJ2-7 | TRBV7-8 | CASTQGASASYEQYF | TGTGCCAGCACCCAGGGGGCCAGCGCGTCCTACGAGCAGTACTTC
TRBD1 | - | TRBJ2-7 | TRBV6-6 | CASSYPWDSTSPFGTEQYF | TGTGCCAGCAGTTACCCTTGGGACAGTACTTCACCTTTCGGCACCGAGCAGTACTTC
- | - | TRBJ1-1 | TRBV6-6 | CASSYPHEGESILNTEAFF | TGTGCCAGCAGTTACCCCCATGAGGGAGAGTCTATATTGAACACTGAAGCTTTCTTT
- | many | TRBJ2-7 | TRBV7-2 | CASSLARDEQYF | TGTGCCAGCAGCTTAGCAAGGGACGAGCAGTACTTC
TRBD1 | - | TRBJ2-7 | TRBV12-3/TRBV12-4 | CASSPTGVHEQYF | TGTGCCAGCAGTCCGACAGGGGTCCACGAGCAGTACTTC
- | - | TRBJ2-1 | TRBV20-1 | CSASSSPGLNEQFF | TGCAGTGCTAGCTCCAGTCCCGGTTTAAATGAGCAGTTCTTC
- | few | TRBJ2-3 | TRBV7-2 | CASSLGEPSTDTQYF | TGTGCCAGCAGCTTAGGAGAACCTAGCACAGATACGCAGTATTTT
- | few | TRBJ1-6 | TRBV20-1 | CSARDDRGSYNSPLHF | TGCAGTGCTAGAGATGACAGAGGCTCCTATAATTCACCCCTCCACTTT
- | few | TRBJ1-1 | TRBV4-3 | CASGNPKKGTEAFF | TGCGCCAGCGGAAATCCAAAGAAAGGCACTGAAGCTTTCTTT
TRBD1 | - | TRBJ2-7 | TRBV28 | CASRWTGEYEQYF | TGTGCCAGCAGATGGACAGGGGAATACGAGCAGTACTTC
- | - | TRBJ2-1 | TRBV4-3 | CASSQDHQLWGEQFF | TGCGCCAGCAGCCAAGATCACCAGCTGTGGGGTGAGCAGTTCTTC
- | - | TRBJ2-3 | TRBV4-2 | CASSQWTADTQYF | TGTGCCAGCAGCCAATGGACCGCAGATACGCAGTATTTT
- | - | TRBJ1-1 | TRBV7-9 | CASSLTGPPETFF | TGTGCCAGCAGCTTAACGGGGCCCCCGGAAACTTTCTTT
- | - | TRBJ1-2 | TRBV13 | CASSLFGTVEEDYGYTF | TGTGCCAGCAGCTTATTTGGTACTGTGGAGGAGGACTATGGCTACACCTTC
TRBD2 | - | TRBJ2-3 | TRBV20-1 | CSAPGLADTDTQYF | TGCAGTGCCCCCGGACTAGCGGACACAGATACGCAGTATTTT
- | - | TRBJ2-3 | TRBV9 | CASSVGGTTSDTQYF | TGTGCCAGCAGCGTAGGGGGGACAACTTCAGATACGCAGTATTTT
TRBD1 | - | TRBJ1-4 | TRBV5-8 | CASSNTGTGNEKLFF | TGTGCCAGCAGCAACACCGGGACAGGGAATGAAAAACTGTTTTTT
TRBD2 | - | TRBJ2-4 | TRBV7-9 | CASSSRLADQLGEGKNIQYF | TGTGCCAGCAGCTCCCGACTAGCGGACCAACTTGGCGAAGGCAAAAACATTCAGTACTTC
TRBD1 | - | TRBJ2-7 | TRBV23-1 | CASSPGDRGPWTYEQYF | TGCGCCAGCAGTCCAGGGGACAGGGGACCTTGGACCTACGAGCAGTACTTC
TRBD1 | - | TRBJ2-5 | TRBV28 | CASSPGTEELQETQYF | TGTGCCAGCAGCCCCGGGACAGAGGAGCTTCAAGAGACCCAGTACTTC
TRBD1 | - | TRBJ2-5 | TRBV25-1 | CASSDGRGLETQYF | TGTGCCAGCAGTGATGGTAGGGGGCTCGAGACCCAGTACTTC
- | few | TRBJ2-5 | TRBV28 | CASSPHRNIETQYF | TGTGCCAGCAGTCCCCACAGGAATATAGAGACCCAGTACTTC
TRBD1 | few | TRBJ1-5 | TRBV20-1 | CSAGQGLLNQPQHF | TGCAGTGCGGGACAGGGACTCCTAAATCAGCCCCAGCATTTT
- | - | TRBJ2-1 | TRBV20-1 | CSARDRTGAGSEQFF | TGCAGTGCTAGAGATAGGACGGGCGCGGGCAGTGAGCAGTTCTTC
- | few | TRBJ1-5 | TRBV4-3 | CASSQLSGEQPQHF | TGCGCCAGCAGCCAATTGTCAGGGGAGCAGCCCCAGCATTTT
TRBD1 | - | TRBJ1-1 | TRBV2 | CASSEDRGLTEAFF | TGTGCCAGCAGTGAAGACAGGGGATTGACTGAAGCTTTCTTT
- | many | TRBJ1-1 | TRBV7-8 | CASSLAVAEAFF | TGTGCCAGCAGCTTAGCCGTAGCGGAAGCTTTCTTT
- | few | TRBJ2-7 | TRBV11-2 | CASSAGNYEQYF | TGTGCCAGCAGCGCCGGGAACTACGAGCAGTACTTC
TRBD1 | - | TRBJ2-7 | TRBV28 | CASRYLQGYEQYF | TGTGCCAGCAGATACCTACAGGGGTACGAGCAGTACTTC